This T cell receptor (beta chain) was recovered during a study of graft-versus-host responses after intestinal transplantation. On the study more broadly: All recipients got anti-thymocyte globulin induction, then tacrolimus and steroids for about 3 years.

Here immunoSEQ multiplex PCR was the method, and the copy in TCRdb shows in-frame clones only, minus some. Among about 88,000 clones listed, roughly 88% were seen once. CDR1 is LNHNV and CDR2 is YYDKDF in the germline V gene (reference sequence). The CDR3 loop spans 14 amino acids. Trimming at V came to 5 bases and at J to 7 bases, leaving 7 bases not matched to a gene. This clone was found once. Antigen unknown. Study findings and constraints: Ileal or blood samples showed some GvH clones first, and such clones were also found in recipient marrow.

The receptor comes from a human donor who received an intestinal transplant. The chain links TRBV15 to TRBJ1-4, with 7 bases lining up with TRBD1. This specimen was unstimulated CD4+ T cells sorted from spleen or lymph node cells, taken before intestinal transplant. The CDR3 is CATSPTGSGEKLFF. Here the CDR3 DNA reads TGTGCCACCAGCCCGACAGGGTCAGGTGAAAAACTGTTTTTT.